This T cell receptor beta chain was profiled in a study of T-cell reconstitution after alpha-beta-depleted transplantation in children. This clonotype was detected only a few times. CDR1 and CDR2 from the germline V gene are SGHRS and YFSETQ. The J segment lost 1 base and the V segment lost 4 bases, leaving 4 bases of the junction unmatched. The CDR3 is made up of 16 amino acids. During its preparation, the TCRbeta library received unique molecular identifiers. TCRdb fed the PCR reads into MiXCR, producing one record per CDR3 protein. The data hold just under 550,000 distinct CDR3 sequences, with 15% to 20% observed a single time.

The origin of this receptor is a human donor who donated a stem cell graft to a child with acute lymphoblastic leukemia. The chain recombines TRBV5-1 with TRBJ1-3, with 11 bases that match TRBD1. The sequencing used PBMCs from the stem cell graft donor, collected from the stem cell graft. The DNA for the CDR3 is TGCGCCAGCAGCCGGACAGGGGGCCCATCTGGAAACACCATATATTTT. This gives the protein CASSRTGGPSGNTIYF.